This T cell receptor (beta chain) was recorded in a study of blood T cell repertoires in COVID-19. Trimming took off 3 bases at V and 7 bases at J, with 12 bases between the two ends. The CDR3 loop spans 13 amino acids. Looked up from germline, CDR1 is MNHEY and CDR2 is SVGEGT. Assay: immunoSEQ multiplex PCR; the TCRdb copy retains only in-frame clones and omits some. The sample lists over 200,000 clones, 85% to 90% occurring once. The TCR sequence derives from a man aged 25-45 years with COVID-19, enrolled during active disease. The chain uses TRBV6-2 or TRBV6-3 and TRBJ1-1, with no clear D. The sequencing input was peripheral blood. In nucleotides, the CDR3 is TGTGCCAGCAGTTATGATCGAGGCAGTGAAGCTTTCTTT. Its protein product is CASSYDRGSEAFF.